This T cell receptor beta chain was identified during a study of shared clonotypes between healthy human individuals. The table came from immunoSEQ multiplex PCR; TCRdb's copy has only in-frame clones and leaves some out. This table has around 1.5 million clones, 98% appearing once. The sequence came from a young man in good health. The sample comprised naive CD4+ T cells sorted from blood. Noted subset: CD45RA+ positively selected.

Here the CDR3 reads CASSLGDRDTQYF. The CDR3 nucleotides are TGCGCCAGCAGCTTAGGGGACAGGGATACGCAGTATTTT. This chain uses TRBV5-1 with TRBJ2-3, with 8 bases that match TRBD1. Per the germline V gene, CDR1 is SGHRS and CDR2 is YFSETQ. After removal of 2 bases from V and 6 bases from J, the junction contained 2 bases not matched to a gene. The CDR3 totals 13 residues.